This T cell receptor beta chain came from a study of cytomegalovirus exposure and HLA in healthy donors. The primer mix had 60 Vbeta and 13 Jbeta primers. Measured with immunoSEQ multiplex PCR; TCRdb has only the in-frame clones, and not every one. The sample carries 150,000 or so clones, over 60% recorded once. This clone was detected only a few times. Losses at the gene ends were 3 bases for V and 3 bases for J; bases not matched to a gene: 11. In germline, CDR1 is LNHNV, CDR2 YYDKDF (reference sequence). This CDR3 spans 17 amino acids. Sample: PBMCs. The source of this sequence is a man aged 40-50 years in good health and CMV-seropositive. The chain joins TRBV15 to TRBJ2-1; TRBD1 aligns across 7 bases. The CDR3 reads CATSSLEDRLNYNEQFF. The DNA of the CDR3 is TGTGCCACCAGCAGCCTCGAGGACAGGTTAAACTACAATGAGCAGTTCTTC.